This T cell receptor (beta chain) originates from a study of blood T cell repertoires in COVID-19. The wider study: The study drew acute and convalescent COVID-19 samples from the United States, Italy and Spain.

The CDR3 contains 12 residues. V dropped 5 bases and J dropped 10 bases, with 14 bases sitting between them. Germline CDR1 and CDR2: MDHEN and SYDVKM. Original handling: Nucleated cell counts were estimated from reference gene primer amplification. Measured with immunoSEQ multiplex PCR; TCRdb has only the in-frame clones, and not every one. From that table come the V and J calls and clone size; the DNA was used to work out D and trimming. Here the sample spans 200,000 to 250,000 clones, about 91% being singletons. A single count supports this clone. This receptor was taken from an elderly man with acute or convalescent COVID-19. The sequencing sample was made of peripheral blood. This chain joins TRBV28 and TRBJ1-2, with D perhaps TRBD1 (6 bases). The CDR3 DNA reads TGTGCCAGCAGTATGGGGGGGCGCTACTACACCTTC. Encoded protein: CASSMGGRYYTF.